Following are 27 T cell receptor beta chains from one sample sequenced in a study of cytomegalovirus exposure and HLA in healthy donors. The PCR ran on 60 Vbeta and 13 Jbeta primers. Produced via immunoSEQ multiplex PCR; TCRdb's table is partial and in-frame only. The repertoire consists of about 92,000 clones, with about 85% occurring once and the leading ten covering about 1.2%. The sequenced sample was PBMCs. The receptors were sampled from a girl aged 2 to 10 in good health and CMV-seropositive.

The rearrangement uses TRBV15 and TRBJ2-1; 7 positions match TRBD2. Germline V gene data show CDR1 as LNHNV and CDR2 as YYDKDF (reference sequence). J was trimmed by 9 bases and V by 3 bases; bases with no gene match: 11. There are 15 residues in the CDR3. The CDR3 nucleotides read TGTGCCACCAGCAGCCCCCGCGGGAGTGATATTGAGCAGTTCTTC. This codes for CATSSPRGSDIEQFF.

In DNA, the CDR3 is TGTGCCAGCGGGGGCCTTTACCAAGAGACCCAGTACTTC. It specifies CASGGLYQETQYF. The chain uses TRBV2 and TRBJ2-5; tentative D call: TRBD1 (6 bases). This CDR3 spans 13 amino acids. Germline CDR1 is SNHLY and CDR2 is FYNNEI. Deletions cut 8 bases from V and 0 bases from J, with 10 bases between.

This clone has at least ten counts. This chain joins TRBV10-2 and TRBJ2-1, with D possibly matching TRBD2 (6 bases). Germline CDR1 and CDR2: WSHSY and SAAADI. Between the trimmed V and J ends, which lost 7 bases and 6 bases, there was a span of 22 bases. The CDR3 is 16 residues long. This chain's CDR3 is CASMGWRRESGNEQFF. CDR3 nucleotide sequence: TGCGCCAGCATGGGGTGGCGGAGGGAAAGCGGCAATGAGCAGTTCTTC.

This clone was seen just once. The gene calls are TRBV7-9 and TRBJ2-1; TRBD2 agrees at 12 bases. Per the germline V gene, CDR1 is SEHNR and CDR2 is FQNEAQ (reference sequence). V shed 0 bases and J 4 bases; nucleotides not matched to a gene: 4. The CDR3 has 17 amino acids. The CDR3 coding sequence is TGTGCCAGCAGCTTAGCGTCCCTAGCGGGAGGGTACAATGAGCAGTTCTTC. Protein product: CASSLASLAGGYNEQFF.

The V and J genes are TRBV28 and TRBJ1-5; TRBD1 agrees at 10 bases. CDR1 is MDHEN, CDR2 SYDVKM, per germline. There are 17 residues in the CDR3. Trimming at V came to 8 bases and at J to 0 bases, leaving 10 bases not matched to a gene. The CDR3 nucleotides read TGTGCCAGCTACCGGGACAGGGGCGGGTATAGCAATCAGCCCCAGCATTTT. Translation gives CASYRDRGGYSNQPQHF. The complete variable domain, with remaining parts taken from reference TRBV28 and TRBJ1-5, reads DVKVTQSSRYLVKRTGEKVFLECVQDMDHENMFWYRQDPGLGLRLIYFSYDVKMKEKGDIPEGYSVSREKKERFSLILESASTNQTSMYLCASYRDRGGYSNQPQHFGDGTRLSIL.

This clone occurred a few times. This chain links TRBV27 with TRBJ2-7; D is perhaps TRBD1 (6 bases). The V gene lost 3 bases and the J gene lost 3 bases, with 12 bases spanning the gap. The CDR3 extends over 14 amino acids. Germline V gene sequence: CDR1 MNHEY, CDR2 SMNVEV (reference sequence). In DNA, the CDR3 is TGTGCCAGCAGTTTTCGATGGGGGCGCTACGAGCAGTACTTC. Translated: CASSFRWGRYEQYF.

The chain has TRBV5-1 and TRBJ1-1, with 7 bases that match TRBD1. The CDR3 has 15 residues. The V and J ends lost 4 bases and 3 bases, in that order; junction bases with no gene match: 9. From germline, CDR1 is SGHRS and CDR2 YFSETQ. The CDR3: CASSLQDRVDTEAFF. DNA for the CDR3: TGCGCCAGCAGCCTACAAGACAGGGTGGACACTGAAGCTTTCTTT.

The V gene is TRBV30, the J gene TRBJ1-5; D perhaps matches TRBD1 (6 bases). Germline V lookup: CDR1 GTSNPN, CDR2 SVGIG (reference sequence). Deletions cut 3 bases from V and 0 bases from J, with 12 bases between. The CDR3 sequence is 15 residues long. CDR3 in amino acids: CAWSSQGSSNQPQHF. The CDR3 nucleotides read TGTGCCTGGAGCAGTCAGGGGAGTAGCAATCAGCCCCAGCATTTT.

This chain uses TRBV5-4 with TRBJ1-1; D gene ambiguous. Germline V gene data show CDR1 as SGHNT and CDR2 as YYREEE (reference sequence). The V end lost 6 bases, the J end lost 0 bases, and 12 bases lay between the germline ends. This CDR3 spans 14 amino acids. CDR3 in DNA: TGTGCCAGCATGCTTGGAGGGATGAACACTGAAGCTTTCTTT. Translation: CASMLGGMNTEAFF.

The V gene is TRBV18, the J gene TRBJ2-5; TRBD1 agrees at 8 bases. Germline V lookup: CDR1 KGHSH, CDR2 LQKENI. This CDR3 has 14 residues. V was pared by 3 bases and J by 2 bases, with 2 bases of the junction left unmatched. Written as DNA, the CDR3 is TGTGCCAGCTCACCTGACAGGGGACAAGAGACCCAGTACTTC. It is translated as CASSPDRGQETQYF. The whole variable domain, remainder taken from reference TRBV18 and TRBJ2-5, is NAGVMQNPRHLVRRRGQEARLRCSPMKGHSHVYWYRQLPEEGLKFMVYLQKENIIDESGMPKERFSAEFPKEGPSILRIQQVVRGDSAAYFCASSPDRGQETQYFGPGTRLLVL.

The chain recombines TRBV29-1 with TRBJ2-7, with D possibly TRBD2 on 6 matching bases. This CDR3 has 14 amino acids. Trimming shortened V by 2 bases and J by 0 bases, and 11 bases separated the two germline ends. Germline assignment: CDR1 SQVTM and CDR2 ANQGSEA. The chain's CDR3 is CSVEWASDSYEQYF. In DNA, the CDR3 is TGCAGCGTTGAATGGGCTAGCGACTCCTACGAGCAGTACTTC.

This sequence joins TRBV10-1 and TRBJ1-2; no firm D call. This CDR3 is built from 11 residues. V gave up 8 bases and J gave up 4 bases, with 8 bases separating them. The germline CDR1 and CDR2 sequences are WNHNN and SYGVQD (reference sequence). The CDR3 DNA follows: TGCGCCAGCTCGCCAGGCTATGGCTACACCTTC. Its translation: CASSPGYGYTF.

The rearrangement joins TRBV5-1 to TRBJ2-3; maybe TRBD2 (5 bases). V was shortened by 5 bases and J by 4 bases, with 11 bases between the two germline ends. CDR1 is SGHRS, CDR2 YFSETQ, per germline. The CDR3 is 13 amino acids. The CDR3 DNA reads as TGCGCCAGCAGAGGAGGCCGTGCAGATACGCAGTATTTT. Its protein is CASRGGRADTQYF. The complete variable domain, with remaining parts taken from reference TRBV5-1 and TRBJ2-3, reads KAGVTQTPRYLIKTRGQQVTLSCSPISGHRSVSWYQQTPGQGLQFLFEYFSETQRNKGNFPGRFSGRQFSNSRSEMNVSTLELGDSALYLCASRGGRADTQYFGPGTRLTVL.

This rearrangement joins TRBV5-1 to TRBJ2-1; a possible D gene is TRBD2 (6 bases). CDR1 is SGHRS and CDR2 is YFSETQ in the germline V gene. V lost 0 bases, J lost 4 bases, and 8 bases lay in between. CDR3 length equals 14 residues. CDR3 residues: CASSLGREYNEQFF. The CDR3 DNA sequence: TGCGCCAGCAGCTTGGGCCGGGAGTACAATGAGCAGTTCTTC. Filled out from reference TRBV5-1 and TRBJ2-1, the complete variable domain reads KAGVTQTPRYLIKTRGQQVTLSCSPISGHRSVSWYQQTPGQGLQFLFEYFSETQRNKGNFPGRFSGRQFSNSRSEMNVSTLELGDSALYLCASSLGREYNEQFFGPGTRLTVL.

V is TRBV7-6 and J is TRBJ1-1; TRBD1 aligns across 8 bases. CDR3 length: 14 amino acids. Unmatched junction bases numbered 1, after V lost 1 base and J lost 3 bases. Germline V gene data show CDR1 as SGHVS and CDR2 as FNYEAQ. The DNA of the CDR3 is TGTGCCAGCAGCTTAGACAGGGGGGACACTGAAGCTTTCTTT. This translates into CASSLDRGDTEAFF.

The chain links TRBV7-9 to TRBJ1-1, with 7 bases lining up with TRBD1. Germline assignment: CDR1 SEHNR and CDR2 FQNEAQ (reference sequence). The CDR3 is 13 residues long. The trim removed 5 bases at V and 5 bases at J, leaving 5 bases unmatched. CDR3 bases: TGTGCCAGCAGCCCTGACAGGGAGACTGAAGCTTTCTTT. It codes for CASSPDRETEAFF.

The CDR3 DNA sequence: TGTGCCAGCAGTCTCACCTGGGCAGGGGTGGAGAATCAGCCCCAGCATTTT. Translating it yields CASSLTWAGVENQPQHF. V gene TRBV28 combines with J gene TRBJ1-5; D may be TRBD1 (6 bases). CDR1 and CDR2 from the germline V gene are MDHEN and SYDVKM. Trimming shortened V by 5 bases and J by 4 bases, and 21 bases separated the two germline ends. This CDR3 contains 17 residues.

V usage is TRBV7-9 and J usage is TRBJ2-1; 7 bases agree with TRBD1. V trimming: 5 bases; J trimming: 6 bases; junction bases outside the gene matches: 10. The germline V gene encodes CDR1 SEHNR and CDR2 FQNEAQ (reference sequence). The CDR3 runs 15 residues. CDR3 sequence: CASSPKGGQLNEQFF. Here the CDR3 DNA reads TGTGCCAGCAGCCCTAAAGGGGGACAGCTCAATGAGCAGTTCTTC.

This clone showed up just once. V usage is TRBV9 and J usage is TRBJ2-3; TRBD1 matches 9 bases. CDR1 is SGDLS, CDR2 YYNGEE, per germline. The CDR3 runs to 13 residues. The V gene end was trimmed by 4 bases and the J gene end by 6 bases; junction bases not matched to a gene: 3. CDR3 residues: CASSRTGADTQYF. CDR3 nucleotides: TGTGCCAGCAGCAGGACAGGGGCCGATACGCAGTATTTT.

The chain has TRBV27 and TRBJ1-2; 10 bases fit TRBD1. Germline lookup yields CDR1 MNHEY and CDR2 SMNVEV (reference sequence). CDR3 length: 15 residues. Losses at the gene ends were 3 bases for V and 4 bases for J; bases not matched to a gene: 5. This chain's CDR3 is CASSFGQGVRYGYTF. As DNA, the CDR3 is TGTGCCAGCAGTTTTGGACAGGGGGTGCGCTATGGCTACACCTTC.

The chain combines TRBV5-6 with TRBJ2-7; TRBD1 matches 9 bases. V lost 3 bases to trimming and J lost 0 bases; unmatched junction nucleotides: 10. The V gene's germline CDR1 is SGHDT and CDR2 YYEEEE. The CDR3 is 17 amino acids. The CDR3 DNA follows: TGTGCCAGCAGCTCCGGGACAGGGAGACCTGACTCCTACGAGCAGTACTTC. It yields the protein CASSSGTGRPDSYEQYF. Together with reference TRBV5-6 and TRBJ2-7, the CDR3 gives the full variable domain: DAGVTQSPTHLIKTRGQQVTLRCSPKSGHDTVSWYQQALGQGPQFIFQYYEEEERQRGNFPDRFSGHQFPNYSSELNVNALLLGDSALYLCASSSGTGRPDSYEQYFGPGTRLTVT.

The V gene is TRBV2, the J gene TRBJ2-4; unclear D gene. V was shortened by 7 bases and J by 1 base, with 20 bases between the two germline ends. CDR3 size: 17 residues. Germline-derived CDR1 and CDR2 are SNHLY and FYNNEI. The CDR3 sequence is CASTPPLRFLAKNIQYF. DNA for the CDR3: TGTGCCAGCACCCCCCCGCTCCGGTTTCTGGCCAAAAACATTCAGTACTTC.

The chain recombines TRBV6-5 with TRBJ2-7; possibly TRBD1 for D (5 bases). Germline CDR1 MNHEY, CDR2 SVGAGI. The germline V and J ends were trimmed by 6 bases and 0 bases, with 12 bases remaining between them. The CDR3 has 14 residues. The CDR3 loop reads CASRRQHDSYEQYF. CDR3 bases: TGTGCCAGCAGGAGACAGCATGACTCCTACGAGCAGTACTTC.

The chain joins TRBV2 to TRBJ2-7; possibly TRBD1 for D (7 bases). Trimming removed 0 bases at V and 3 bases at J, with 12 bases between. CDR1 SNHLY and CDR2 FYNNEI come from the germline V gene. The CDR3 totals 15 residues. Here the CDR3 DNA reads TGTGCCAGCAGTGAAGCGCGGGACAGTCGCTACGAGCAGTACTTC. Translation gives CASSEARDSRYEQYF.

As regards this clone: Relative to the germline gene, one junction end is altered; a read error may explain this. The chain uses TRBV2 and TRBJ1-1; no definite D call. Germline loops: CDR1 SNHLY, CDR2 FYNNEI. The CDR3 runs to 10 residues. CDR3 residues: CASSGLEAPF. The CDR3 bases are TGTGCCAGCAGTGGCCTCGAGGCTCCTTTC.

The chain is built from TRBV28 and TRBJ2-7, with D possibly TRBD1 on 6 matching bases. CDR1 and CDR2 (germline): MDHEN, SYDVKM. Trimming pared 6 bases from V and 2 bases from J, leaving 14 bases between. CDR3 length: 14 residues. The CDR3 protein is CASSLQGPTYEQYF. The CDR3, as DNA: TGTGCCAGCAGCCTACAGGGTCCAACCTACGAGCAGTACTTC.

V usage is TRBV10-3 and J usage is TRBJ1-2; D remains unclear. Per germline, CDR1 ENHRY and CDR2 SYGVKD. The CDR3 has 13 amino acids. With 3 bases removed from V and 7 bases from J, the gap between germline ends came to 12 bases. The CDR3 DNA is TGTGCCATCAGTGAAACAGCAATACGTGGCTACACCTTC. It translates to CAISETAIRGYTF.